This is a list of T cell receptor beta chains from one sample in a study of blood T cell repertoires in COVID-19. Data came from immunoSEQ multiplex PCR; TCRdb stores just in-frame clones and leaves some out. The table shows about 220,000 clones, with 75% to 90% occurring only once. The sample was PBMCs or T cells enriched from blood (not recorded which). The receptors were sampled from a woman aged 18-35 years in a cohort exposed to, infected with or recovered from COVID-19 (not recorded which). Both conserved end residues are part of each CDR3. The size entry is marked missing in some rows and otherwise reads once, few, many or a size class.

J gene	clone size	V gene	CDR3 protein
TRBJ1-5	.	TRBV19	CASSNQVGNQPQHF
TRBJ1-2	.	TRBV7-6	CASSLWQNYGYTF
TRBJ1-5	many	TRBV19	CASQTGAQPQHF
TRBJ2-6	.	TRBV19	CASSIGQGKTGANVLTF
TRBJ2-3	.	TRBV7-8	CASSSGLHIGTDTQYF
TRBJ2-3	once	TRBV2	CASRARTSARTDTQYF
TRBJ2-3	.	TRBV27	CASSFFSGGLVSTDTQYF
TRBJ2-2	once	TRBV10-3	CAISVQGSTGELFF
TRBJ2-7	.	TRBV27	CASRTIRVESYEQYF
TRBJ1-1	.	TRBV28	CASSLSPGQGNTEAFF
TRBJ2-1	once	TRBV24-1	CATSDFPLPNEQFF
TRBJ2-5	.	TRBV27	CASRAPHTTGSETQYF
TRBJ1-2	.	TRBV18	CASSPPSRGGYGYTF
TRBJ2-4	.	TRBV25-1	CASSPLGPGSLAKNIQYF
TRBJ1-1	.	TRBV28	CASTPTGWNTEAFF
TRBJ1-3	.	TRBV6-5	CASSITGSSGNTIYF
TRBJ1-3	.	TRBV11-2	CASSRTRGGGNTIYF
TRBJ1-2	once	TRBV7-6	CASSLGGQGDGYTF
TRBJ2-1	.	TRBV24-1	CATSDISGRPPYNEQFF
TRBJ2-5	.	TRBV5-6	CASRPGLGGGETQYF
TRBJ2-3	.	TRBV7-7	CASSPGLSTDTQYF
TRBJ1-2	.	TRBV30	CAWSIASGRSYGYTF
TRBJ1-1	.	TRBV27	CASSLEYTANTEAFF
TRBJ1-5	.	TRBV28	CASSLTGMGNQPQHF
TRBJ2-2	.	TRBV13	CASSEQGAGELFF
TRBJ1-5	.	TRBV15	CATSPTGSQPQHF
TRBJ2-5	once	TRBV6-5	CASLARGRETQYF
TRBJ2-7	few	TRBV6-5	CASHAGLSYEQYF
TRBJ1-6	once	TRBV2	CASSEGADPNNSPLHF
TRBJ2-1	.	TRBV6-5	CASNGGVNNEQFF
TRBJ2-5	.	TRBV14	CASRDSQETQYF
TRBJ2-7	.	TRBV5-1	CASSLAAGTGIYEQYF
TRBJ2-1	.	TRBV6-4	CASSPSGTHNEQFF
TRBJ2-1	.	TRBV5-1	CASSPSTSGGNEQFF
TRBJ2-7	.	TRBV7-9	CASSLGVNSYEQYF
TRBJ2-1	once	TRBV19	CASRTLTLPNEQFF
TRBJ2-1	.	TRBV27	CASRLGSYSYNEQFF
TRBJ2-5	few	TRBV5-1	CASTKLMGRGETQYF
TRBJ1-6	.	TRBV5-1	CASSLVGEGNSPLHF
TRBJ1-1	.	TRBV3-1/TRBV3-2	CASSQVGRKAFF
TRBJ1-2	.	TRBV28	CASSTQGPQKGGGYTF
TRBJ1-6	.	TRBV27	CASSSLGQGTSSYNSPLHF
TRBJ1-5	.	TRBV4-1	CASSQYVVRGYQPQHF
TRBJ1-1	.	TRBV6-2/TRBV6-3	CASSYVTGGAFF
TRBJ1-1	.	TRBV10-3	CAISEPGKEGPEAFF
TRBJ2-1	.	TRBV19	CASAGGPGEQFF
TRBJ1-5	.	TRBV5-5	CASSLAGSYSNQPQHF
TRBJ1-6	.	TRBV11-3	CASSLRFQGETPLHF
TRBJ1-3	.	TRBV6-5	CASSYSGRLTGNTIYF
TRBJ1-4	.	TRBV10-1	CASSESLAVGKLFF
TRBJ2-4	once	TRBV7-8	CASSEYQGLAIQYF
TRBJ2-4	.	TRBV7-2	CASSYSGRGVSIQYF
TRBJ1-4	once	TRBV21-1	CASSPNPKTGNEKLFF
TRBJ1-5	.	TRBV7-8	CASSLGPIGGQPQHF
TRBJ1-5	.	TRBV4-1	CASSHGSDRGGNQPQHF
TRBJ2-7	few	TRBV7-3	CASSPGGAGFYEQYF
TRBJ1-1	.	TRBV5-6	CASSPTAHTEAFF
TRBJ2-5	once	TRBV5-1	CASSFSGGARETQYF
TRBJ2-7	many	TRBV4-2	CASSQDKRQGTYEQYF